One TCR beta chain is described in this entry. The record originates from a study of T-cell reconstitution after alpha-beta-depleted transplantation in children. Unique molecular identifiers were used in preparing the TCRbeta library. TCRdb used MiXCR to reprocess the PCR reads, holding one entry per CDR3 protein. This table holds around 250,000 distinct CDR3 sequences, around 9.6% found once. Trimming took off 0 bases at V and 6 bases at J, with 9 bases between the two ends. This CDR3 contains 15 residues. Germline CDR1 and CDR2: SGHVS and FQNEAQ. The source material was PBMCs from the stem cell graft donor, sampled from the stem cell graft. This chain uses TRBV7-8 with TRBJ1-6; D is unclear. The TCR sequence derives from a human donor who donated a stem cell graft to a child with SCID. The CDR3 DNA reads as TGTGCCAGCAGCTTAGCGGCTCACCTTAATTCACCCCTCCACTTT. This encodes CASSLAAHLNSPLHF.